This T cell receptor beta chain was obtained from a study of graft-versus-host responses after intestinal transplantation. Across the study: Recipients underwent multivisceral, liver-intestinal, or isolated intestinal transplants.

This table comes from immunoSEQ multiplex PCR, and its TCRdb copy is limited to in-frame clones, with some not included. The sample lists about 110,000 clones; roughly 95% were seen once. About this clone itself: Its antigen is unknown.

Deletions cut 6 bases from V and 2 bases from J, with 19 bases between. The CDR3 covers 16 residues. The germline V gene encodes CDR1 SEHNR and CDR2 FQNEAQ (reference sequence). Study findings and constraints: The highest levels of circulating GvH clones went along with early declines in HvG clones after transplant. Some patients had graft-donor T cell macrochimerism, and their allografts showed high graft-versus-host to host-versus-graft clonal ratios. Detection of GvH clones occurred in recipient marrow, and some had their first appearance in ileum or blood.

Sequencing was performed on unstimulated CD8+ T cells sorted from spleen or lymph node cells, taken before intestinal transplant. This receptor was taken from a human donor who received an intestinal transplant. The chain employs TRBV7-9 and TRBJ2-5; maybe TRBD2 (6 bases). The CDR3 DNA reads as TGTGCCAGCAGTTTATACCCGGGAGAGGGACAAGAGACCCAGTACTTC. Translation gives CASSLYPGEGQETQYF. The complete variable domain, with remaining parts taken from reference TRBV7-9 and TRBJ2-5, reads DTGVSQNPRHKITKRGQNVTFRCDPISEHNRLYWYRQTLGQGPEFLTYFQNEAQLEKSRLLSDRFSAERPKGSFSTLEIQRTEQGDSAMYLCASSLYPGEGQETQYFGPGTRLLVL.